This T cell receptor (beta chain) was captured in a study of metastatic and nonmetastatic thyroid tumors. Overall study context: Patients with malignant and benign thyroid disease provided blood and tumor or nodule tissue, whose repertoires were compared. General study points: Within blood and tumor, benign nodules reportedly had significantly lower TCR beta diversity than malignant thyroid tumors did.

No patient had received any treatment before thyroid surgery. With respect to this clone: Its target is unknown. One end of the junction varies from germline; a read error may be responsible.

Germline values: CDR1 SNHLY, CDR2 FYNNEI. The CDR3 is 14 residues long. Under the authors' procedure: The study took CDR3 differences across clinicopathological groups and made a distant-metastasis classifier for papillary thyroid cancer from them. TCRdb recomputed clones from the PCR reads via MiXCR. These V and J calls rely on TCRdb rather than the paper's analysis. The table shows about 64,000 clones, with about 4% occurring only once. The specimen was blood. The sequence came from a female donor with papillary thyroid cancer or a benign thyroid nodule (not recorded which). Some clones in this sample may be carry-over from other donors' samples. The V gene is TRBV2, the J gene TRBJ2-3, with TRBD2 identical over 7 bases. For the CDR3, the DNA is TGTGCCATCACCGGCGGGACTACCACAGATACTCAGTATTTT. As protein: CAITGGTTTDTQYF.